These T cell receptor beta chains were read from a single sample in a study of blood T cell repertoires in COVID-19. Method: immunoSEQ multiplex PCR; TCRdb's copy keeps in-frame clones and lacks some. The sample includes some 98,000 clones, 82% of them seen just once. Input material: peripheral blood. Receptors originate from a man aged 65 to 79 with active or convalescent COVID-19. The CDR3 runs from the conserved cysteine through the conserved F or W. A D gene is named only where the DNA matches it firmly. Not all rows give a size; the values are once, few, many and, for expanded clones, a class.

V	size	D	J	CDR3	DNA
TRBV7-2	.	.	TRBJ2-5	CASSLSGGIQETQYF	TGTGCCAGCAGCTTATCGGGGGGCATTCAAGAGACCCAGTACTTC
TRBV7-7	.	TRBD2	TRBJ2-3	CASSPTQRGPRTDTQYF	TGTGCTAGCAGCCCTACTCAGCGGGGGCCGCGCACAGATACGCAGTATTTT
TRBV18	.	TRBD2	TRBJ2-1	CASSPLAGGPNEQFF	TGTGCCAGCTCACCATTAGCGGGGGGGCCTAATGAGCAGTTCTTC
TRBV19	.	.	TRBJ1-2	CASSIAGLRYGYTF	TGTGCCAGTAGTATAGCAGGCCTCCGCTATGGCTACACCTTC
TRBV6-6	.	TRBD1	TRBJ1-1	CASKYRGTEAFF	TGTGCCAGCAAATACAGGGGGACTGAAGCTTTCTTT
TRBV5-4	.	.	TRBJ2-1	CASSLFSFSYNEQFF	TGTGCCAGCAGCTTGTTCTCTTTCTCCTACAATGAGCAGTTCTTC
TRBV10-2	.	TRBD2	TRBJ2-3	CASTIAGGRTDTQYF	TGCGCCAGCACTATAGCGGGGGGGCGCACAGATACGCAGTATTTT
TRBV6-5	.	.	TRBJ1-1	CASTSFGNTEAFF	TGTGCCAGCACCTCTTTCGGGAACACTGAAGCTTTCTTT
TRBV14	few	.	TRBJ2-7	CASIGGGREQYF	TGTGCCAGCATCGGAGGGGGCAGAGAGCAGTACTTC
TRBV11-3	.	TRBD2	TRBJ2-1	CASSLRGGHYNEQFF	TGTGCCAGCAGCTTACGGGGGGGCCATTACAATGAGCAGTTCTTC
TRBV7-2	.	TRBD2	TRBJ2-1	CASSLKRGGSNEQFF	TGTGCCAGCAGCTTAAAGCGGGGGGGCTCAAATGAGCAGTTCTTC
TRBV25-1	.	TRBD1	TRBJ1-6	CASSEGTGGRSPLHF	TGTGCCAGCAGTGAAGGGACAGGGGGACGCTCACCCCTCCACTTT
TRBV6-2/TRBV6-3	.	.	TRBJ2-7	CASSWGRGPYEQYF	TGTGCCAGCAGCTGGGGCAGGGGCCCCTACGAGCAGTACTTC
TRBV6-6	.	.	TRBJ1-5	CASSMGPLLAQPQHF	TGTGCCAGCAGTATGGGACCTCTACTAGCTCAGCCCCAGCATTTT
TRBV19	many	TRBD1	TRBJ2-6	CASSMETDRGQSRANVLTF	TGTGCCAGTAGTATGGAAACAGACAGGGGCCAATCTCGGGCCAACGTCCTGACTTTC
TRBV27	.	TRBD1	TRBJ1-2	CASSLTPTGGGYGYTF	TGTGCCAGCAGTTTGACCCCGACAGGGGGCGGCTATGGCTACACCTTC
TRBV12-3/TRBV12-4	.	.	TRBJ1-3	CASRSGAGNTIYF	TGTGCCAGCAGATCAGGGGCTGGAAACACCATATATTTT
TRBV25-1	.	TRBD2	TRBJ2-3	CASSEYLAGTDTQYF	TGTGCCAGCAGTGAATACCTAGCGGGCACAGATACGCAGTATTTT
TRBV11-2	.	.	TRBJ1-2	CASSARTGTSGYTF	TGTGCCAGCAGCGCCAGAACCGGGACAAGTGGCTACACCTTC
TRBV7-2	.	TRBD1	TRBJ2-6	CASSLVRGLMLSGANVLTF	TGTGCCAGCAGCTTAGTGAGGGGGCTGATGCTCTCTGGGGCCAACGTCCTGACTTTC
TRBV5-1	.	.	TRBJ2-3	CASSLDRGGALDTQYF	TGCGCCAGCAGCTTGGATCGAGGGGGGGCCTTAGATACGCAGTATTTT
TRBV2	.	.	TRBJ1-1	CASSGTGRGSEAFF	TGTGCCAGCAGTGGCACAGGTAGGGGGTCTGAAGCTTTCTTT
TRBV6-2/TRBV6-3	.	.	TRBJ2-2	CASSYRQITGELFF	TGTGCCAGCAGTTACCGACAGATCACCGGGGAGCTGTTTTTT
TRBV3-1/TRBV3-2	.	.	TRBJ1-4	CASGLEKLFF	TGTGCCAGCGGATTGGAGAAACTGTTTTTT
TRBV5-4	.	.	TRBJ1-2	CASSPSNGPPSYGYTF	TGTGCCAGCAGCCCTAGCAATGGGCCCCCGAGTTATGGCTACACCTTC
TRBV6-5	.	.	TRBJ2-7	CASSYVGGSYEQYF	TGTGCCAGCAGTTACGTGGGAGGATCCTACGAGCAGTACTTC
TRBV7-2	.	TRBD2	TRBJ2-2	CASSPLAGAGELFF	TGTGCCAGCAGCCCCCTAGCGGGGGCCGGGGAGCTGTTTTTT
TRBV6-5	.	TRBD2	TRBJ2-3	CASRGGVTGTDTQYF	TGTGCCAGCAGGGGGGGGGTGACGGGCACAGATACGCAGTATTTT
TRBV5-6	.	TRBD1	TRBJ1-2	CASSLGQGAGYGYTF	TGTGCCAGCAGCTTGGGACAGGGGGCTGGCTATGGCTACACCTTC
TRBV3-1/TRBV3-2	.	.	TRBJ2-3	CASSQVRDTQYF	TGTGCCAGCAGCCAAGTCCGGGATACGCAGTATTTT
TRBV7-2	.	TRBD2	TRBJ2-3	CASSQRGGDTQYF	TGTGCCAGCAGCCAGCGGGGAGGAGATACGCAGTATTTT
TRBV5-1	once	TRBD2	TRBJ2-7	CASSWTSGGGYEQYF	TGCGCCAGCAGCTGGACTAGCGGGGGAGGATACGAGCAGTACTTC
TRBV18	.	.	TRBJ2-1	CASSPEGAGEQFF	TGTGCCAGCTCACCGGAGGGGGCCGGTGAGCAGTTCTTC
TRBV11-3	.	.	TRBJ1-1	CASSLVGGGTEAFF	TGTGCCAGCAGCTTAGTCGGCGGGGGGACTGAAGCTTTCTTT
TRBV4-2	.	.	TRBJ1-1	CASSPGNTEAFF	TGTGCCAGCAGCCCAGGGAACACTGAAGCTTTCTTT
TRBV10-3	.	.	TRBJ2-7	CAITAGERYEQYF	TGTGCCATCACGGCAGGGGAAAGGTACGAGCAGTACTTC
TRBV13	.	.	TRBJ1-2	CASSPDRYGYTF	TGTGCCAGCAGCCCCGACAGGTATGGCTACACCTTC
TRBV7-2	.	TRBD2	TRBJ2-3	CASSLVGVKRGARTDTQYF	TGTGCCAGCAGCTTAGTAGGGGTAAAGCGGGGGGCCCGCACAGATACGCAGTATTTT